This is a list of T cell receptor beta chains from one sample in a study of T cells in Graves' hyperthyroidism and ophthalmopathy. TCRdb passed the multiplex PCR reads through MiXCR, listing each CDR3 protein once. The repertoire holds around 260,000 distinct CDR3 sequences, with about 25% as singletons. Sequencing input: blood. The receptors derive from a man aged 35-49 years with Graves' hyperthyroidism that later progressed to Graves' ophthalmopathy. Both conserved end residues are trimmed from each CDR3.

v_gene: TRBV2; j_gene: TRBJ2-5; CDR3aa: ASSGNRQGGETQY
v_gene: TRBV19; j_gene: TRBJ2-5; CDR3aa: ASSSSASRETQY
v_gene: TRBV6-5; j_gene: TRBJ2-6; CDR3aa: ASSSLLSGANVLT
v_gene: TRBV20-1; j_gene: TRBJ1-2; CDR3aa: SARGTAGYT
v_gene: TRBV12-3/TRBV12-4; j_gene: TRBJ1-2; CDR3aa: ASSLGQSRGNGYT
v_gene: TRBV14; j_gene: TRBJ1-3; CDR3aa: ASSAGTASYFSGNTIY
v_gene: TRBV24-1; j_gene: TRBJ2-2; CDR3aa: ATRQEGFTGELF
v_gene: TRBV7-9; j_gene: TRBJ2-5; CDR3aa: ASSLERELETQY
v_gene: TRBV6-1; j_gene: TRBJ1-1; CDR3aa: ATMTGEAF
v_gene: TRBV28; j_gene: TRBJ2-4; CDR3aa: ASSYPTGQGANIQY
v_gene: TRBV11-2; j_gene: TRBJ2-2; CDR3aa: ASSFRGANTGELF
v_gene: TRBV12-3/TRBV12-4; j_gene: TRBJ2-2; CDR3aa: ASSLTGNTLTGELF
v_gene: TRBV18; j_gene: TRBJ1-1; CDR3aa: ASSPPTPAGTEAF
v_gene: TRBV10-3; j_gene: TRBJ2-5; CDR3aa: AISKTERGETQY
v_gene: TRBV2; j_gene: TRBJ1-1; CDR3aa: ASGNRDFTEAF
v_gene: TRBV12-3/TRBV12-4; j_gene: TRBJ2-4; CDR3aa: ASRALGTKNIQY
v_gene: TRBV29-1; j_gene: TRBJ2-5; CDR3aa: SVEDLGDRGQETQY
v_gene: TRBV27; j_gene: TRBJ2-7; CDR3aa: ASSLSRGLAGANSYEQY
v_gene: TRBV14; j_gene: TRBJ2-7; CDR3aa: ASSRGLAGVEQY
v_gene: TRBV7-9; j_gene: TRBJ1-2; CDR3aa: ASSQTPGQSYGYT
v_gene: TRBV9; j_gene: TRBJ2-7; CDR3aa: ASSHRIDPENEQY
v_gene: TRBV4-1; j_gene: TRBJ2-4; CDR3aa: ASSQGISGTSLAKNIQY
v_gene: TRBV19; j_gene: TRBJ2-7; CDR3aa: ASSIAGHFSYEQY
v_gene: TRBV6-2/TRBV6-3; j_gene: TRBJ2-7; CDR3aa: ASRLDGTYEQY
v_gene: TRBV27; j_gene: TRBJ1-2; CDR3aa: ASSYGHFNYDYT